This TCR delta chain was retrieved from a study of gamma-delta T cells after stem cell transplantation. This clone was observed a few times. The CDR3 is 16 residues long. V was pared by 0 bases and J by 3 bases, with 7 bases of the junction left unmatched. The germline gives CDR1 TVYSNPD, CDR2 GDNSRS (reference sequence). TCRdb fed the RT-PCR reads into CATT to redo clone calling. The sample shows about 2,400 delta-chain clones, 20% to 25% of them seen only once. The specimen was gamma-delta T cells. This receptor was identified in a human donor. It is not recorded whose cells these are; they may come from a transplant donor. The chain combines TRDV3 with TRDJ1, with 13 bases lining up with TRDD3. The chain's CDR3 is CAFRYWGIRQADKLIF. Here the CDR3 DNA reads TGTGCCTTTAGGTACTGGGGGATACGCCAGGCCGATAAACTCATCTTT. Together with reference TRDV3 and TRDJ1, the CDR3 gives the full variable domain: CDKVTQSSPDQTVASGSEVVLLCTYDTVYSNPDLFWYRIRPDYSFQFVFYGDNSRSEGADFTQGRFSVKHILTQKAFHLVISPVRTEDSATYYCAFRYWGIRQADKLIFGKGTRVTVEP.